These 7 T cell receptor beta chains share one sample of origin, sequenced in a study of a mutant IDH1 vaccine in newly diagnosed glioma. This table comes from immunoSEQ multiplex PCR, and its TCRdb copy is limited to in-frame clones, with some not included. The sample lists about 72,000 clones, 84% occurring once. For these TCRs, the target antigens are not known. Time point described: week 35, safety follow-up. With topical imiquimod, each dose of the vaccine consisted of 300 ug of mutant IDH1 20-mer peptide. Here the sequenced sample was PBMCs, taken from a glioma patient whose treatment included an IDH1 peptide vaccine. Every receptor here comes from a man younger than 30 with glioma.

Only a few counts were recorded for this clone. This chain uses TRBV2 with TRBJ1-5; D unresolved. This CDR3 is 11 amino acids long. V was shortened by 4 bases and J by 7 bases, with 5 bases between the two germline ends. The germline V gene encodes CDR1 SNHLY and CDR2 FYNNEI. The CDR3 spells CASSVGQPQHF. The CDR3 DNA is TGTGCCAGCAGTGTAGGGCAGCCCCAGCATTTT.

V and J are TRBV28 and TRBJ2-7; D gene unclear. CDR1 is MDHEN, CDR2 SYDVKM, per germline. The CDR3 contains 12 residues. Trimming cost V 2 bases and J 9 bases, with 11 bases left between them. The CDR3 loop is CASSLGRLWQYF. The CDR3 region has the DNA TGTGCCAGCAGTTTAGGCCGTCTATGGCAGTACTTC.

This clone was observed once. The chain carries TRBV7-2 and TRBJ1-2; 7 bases are a match to TRBD1. V gave up 3 bases and J gave up 5 bases; unmatched junction bases: 6. Looked up from germline, CDR1 is SGHTA and CDR2 is FQGNSA. This CDR3 region has 14 residues. DNA for the CDR3: TGTGCCAGCAGCTTCACGGGACAGATATATGGCTACACCTTC. Amino acids: CASSFTGQIYGYTF.

This chain links TRBV2 with TRBJ1-1; 8 bases map to TRBD1. J was trimmed by 8 bases and V by 9 bases; bases with no gene match: 8. Germline V gene data show CDR1 as SNHLY and CDR2 as FYNNEI. The CDR3 has 12 amino acids. The CDR3 loop is CARRTRTGEAFF. The DNA of the CDR3 is TGTGCCAGGAGAACTAGGACAGGGGAAGCTTTCTTT.

The chain recombines TRBV5-8 with TRBJ2-1; TRBD2 matches 10 bases. Germline V gene data show CDR1 as SGHTS and CDR2 as YDEGEE. V gave up 0 bases and J gave up 5 bases; unmatched junction bases: 8. CDR3 size: 17 residues. As DNA, the CDR3 is TGTGCCAGCAGCTTGGAACTTAGGACTAGCGGCGACAATGAGCAGTTCTTC. Translated: CASSLELRTSGDNEQFF.

This clone was found a few times. The CDR3 DNA is TGTGCCAGCAGCCCAGGTTGGGCTCAGCCCCAGCATTTT. It encodes CASSPGWAQPQHF. This rearrangement joins TRBV7-2 to TRBJ1-5, with D unclear. V gave up 5 bases and J gave up 6 bases, with 11 bases separating them. CDR1 SGHTA and CDR2 FQGNSA come from the germline V gene. This CDR3 has 13 amino acids.

The chain has TRBV30 and TRBJ2-7; D call uncertain. V was clipped by 3 bases and J by 7 bases, with 19 bases between them. Germline V gives CDR1 GTSNPN, CDR2 SVGIG (reference sequence). The CDR3 covers 14 residues. The CDR3, as DNA: TGTGCCTGGAGCATGACACACCGAGAGTGGGAGCAGTACTTC. It translates to CAWSMTHREWEQYF.